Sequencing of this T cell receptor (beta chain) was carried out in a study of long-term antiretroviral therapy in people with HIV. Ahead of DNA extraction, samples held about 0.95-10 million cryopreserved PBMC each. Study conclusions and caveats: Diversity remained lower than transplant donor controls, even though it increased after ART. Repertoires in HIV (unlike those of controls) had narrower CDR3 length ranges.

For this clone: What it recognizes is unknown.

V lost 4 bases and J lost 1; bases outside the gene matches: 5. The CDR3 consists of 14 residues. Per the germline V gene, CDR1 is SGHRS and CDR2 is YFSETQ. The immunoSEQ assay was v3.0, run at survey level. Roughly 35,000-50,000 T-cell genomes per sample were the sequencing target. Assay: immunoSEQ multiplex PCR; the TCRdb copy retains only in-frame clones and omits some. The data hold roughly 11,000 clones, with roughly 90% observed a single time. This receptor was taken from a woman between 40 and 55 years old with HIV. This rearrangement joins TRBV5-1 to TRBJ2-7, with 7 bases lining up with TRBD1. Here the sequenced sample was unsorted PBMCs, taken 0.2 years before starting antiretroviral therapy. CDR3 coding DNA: TGCGCCAGCAGCCTCCAGACAGGGTCCTACGAGCAGTACTTC. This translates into CASSLQTGSYEQYF.